This T cell receptor (beta chain) was sequenced for a study of blood T cell repertoires in COVID-19. On the study more broadly: Some COVID-19 samples were acute and others convalescent; all came from the United States, Italy and Spain. PBMCs, B-cell-depleted T cells, or T cells provided the cDNA or gDNA that made up the material.

Sequencing was performed with immunoSEQ multiplex PCR; in TCRdb, only in-frame clones are kept and a portion is missing. The data contain more than 300,000 clones, over 75% of them singletons. Participant ages covered roughly 18 to 89 years across 24 US areas. Recovered Cohort 3 donors showed two negative PCRs, clearance, or symptom resolution. The V and J ends lost 4 bases and 5 bases respectively, with 6 bases between them. The CDR3 has 12 residues. This receptor was identified in a woman younger than 35 who had recovered from COVID-19. The V and J genes are TRBV12-3 or TRBV12-4 and TRBJ1-5; D remains unclear. Sequencing was performed on PBMCs or T cells enriched from blood (not recorded which). The CDR3 sequence is CASSSSDQPQHF. DNA for the CDR3: TGTGCCAGCAGTTCCTCTGATCAGCCCCAGCATTTT.